The rows below give T cell receptor beta chains drawn from one sample of a study of blood T cell repertoires in COVID-19. Profiling relied on immunoSEQ multiplex PCR, and the TCRdb table lists in-frame clones only, not all of them. The repertoire holds about 55,000 clones, with more than 70% as singletons. The specimen sequenced was peripheral blood. The receptors here all came from a human donor in a cohort sampled during active COVID-19. Each CDR3 is given with its conserved first and last residue. D genes are given only for firm matches. A clone size is listed for some rows: how often the clone was seen (once, few, many), or a class if it is expanded.

TRBV2	TRBD1	TRBJ2-7	-	TGTGCCAGCAGCAAGGACAGGGGAGACGAGCAGTACTTC	CASSKDRGDEQYF
TRBV2	-	TRBJ1-3	-	TGTGCCAGCAGAGAACAGGCCTTCTCTGGAAACACCATATATTTT	CASREQAFSGNTIYF
TRBV7-2	-	TRBJ2-5	-	TGTGCCAGCAGCCAAATTCTGTCCGGGTCGGAGACCCAGTACTTC	CASSQILSGSETQYF
TRBV10-3	TRBD1	TRBJ1-2	-	TGTGCCATCAGTGAGGACGGACAGGGTAACTATGGCTACACCTTC	CAISEDGQGNYGYTF
TRBV7-7	TRBD2	TRBJ2-1	-	TGTGCCAGCAGCCTCGGGGGGGCCAGTTACAATGAGCAGTTCTTC	CASSLGGASYNEQFF
TRBV5-8	-	TRBJ2-7	-	TGTGCCAGCAGCTGGCGGGGTAGCTCCTACGAGCAGTACTTC	CASSWRGSSYEQYF
TRBV19	TRBD1	TRBJ2-7	-	TGTGCCAGTAGTACGTTGGACAGGGACCACGAGCAGTACTTC	CASSTLDRDHEQYF
TRBV7-2	-	TRBJ1-1	-	TGTGCCAGCAGCTTACATATGGGCCTGAACACTGAAGCTTTCTTT	CASSLHMGLNTEAFF
TRBV20-1	-	TRBJ1-1	once	TGCGGGTCTGTAGGGGACACTGAAGCTTTCTTT	CGSVGDTEAFF
TRBV12-3/TRBV12-4	TRBD1	TRBJ2-5	once	TGTGCCAGCAGGTCAACAGGGGTGGAGACCCAGTACTTC	CASRSTGVETQYF
TRBV28	TRBD1	TRBJ2-7	-	TGTGCCAGCAGTGGGACAGTCCTTTTCTACGAGCAGTACTTC	CASSGTVLFYEQYF
TRBV18	-	TRBJ1-1	-	TGTGCCAGCTCACCCACAGAGGGGGGAGGGACTGAAGCTTTCTTT	CASSPTEGGGTEAFF
TRBV19	TRBD1	TRBJ2-2	-	TGTGCCAGTAGCTTGGGGGACAGGGACACCGGGGAGCTGTTTTTT	CASSLGDRDTGELFF
TRBV5-4	TRBD2	TRBJ2-5	-	TGTGCCAGCAGCCCCACCCCCGGGACTAGGGGGAAAGAGACCCAGTACTTC	CASSPTPGTRGKETQYF
TRBV2	TRBD2	TRBJ2-1	-	TGTGCCAGCAGTGTTGGACTAGCGGGTCCCAATGAGCAGTTCTTC	CASSVGLAGPNEQFF
TRBV5-4	-	TRBJ1-2	-	TGTGCCAGCAGCCAGGTCAACTATGGCTACACCTTC	CASSQVNYGYTF
TRBV30	-	TRBJ1-5	-	TGTGCCTGGAGTGCCGGGGATGATCAGCCCCAGCATTTT	CAWSAGDDQPQHF